This T cell receptor beta chain was identified during a study of T-cell memory formation after mild COVID-19. Study findings and constraints: Pre-infection memory carried some responding clones, suggesting that cross-reactive memory joined.

For this clonotype: Its antigen is not known.

TCRdb itself ran the 5' RACE reads through MiXCR, one entry per CDR3 protein. This table holds 140,000 to 150,000 distinct CDR3 sequences, under 25% found once. The sample was PBMCs or a T cell subset sorted from them (not recorded which). This receptor was identified in an adult woman who had mild COVID-19 (a few samples of this study predate the infection). Cell type and time point are not known.

As DNA, the CDR3 is TGTGCCAGCAGCCAGGGGGCCTATGGCTACACCTTC. This encodes CASSQGAYGYTF. This chain uses TRBV4-2 with TRBJ1-2; the D gene is possibly TRBD1 (6 bases). Germline loops: CDR1 LGHNA, CDR2 YNFKEQ. CDR3 length: 12 amino acids. Trimming shortened V by 3 bases and J by 4 bases, and 6 bases separated the two germline ends.